This TCR beta chain was sequenced in a study of cytomegalovirus exposure and HLA in healthy donors (dated by TCRdb to the late 2010s). For the wider study: The 670 or so repertoires of the first cohort and the 95 to 150 validation repertoires were produced on the same platform, according to a later analysis. To predict cytomegalovirus infection status, the study brought together high-throughput TCR immunosequencing, statistical association of individual TCRs with disease status, and machine learning. A separate validation cohort of roughly 120 different subjects was used in addition to the approximately 670-subject first cohort. The study aimed to test whether cataloging public T cell receptors could reveal signatures of past pathogen exposure. The paper's findings and limits, for the study overall: Three of the identified cytomegalovirus-associated TCR beta chains were confirmed in vitro to be specific for cytomegalovirus antigens. A later analysis lacked HLA typing for the validation cohort, so it scored co-occurrence in that cohort across all 130 or so repertoires. Of the cluster scores, around 95% were above 0 in a later analysis, which found that TCRs clustered in the first cohort also tended to co-occur in the 120 or so validation repertoires. The study gave a list of 150 to 200 TCR beta chains associated with cytomegalovirus. Across donors, most TCR sequences were observed very rarely, whereas some public TCRs were present in many individuals. The classifier was reported to diagnose cytomegalovirus status with high specificity and sensitivity in both the original and validation cohorts. According to the authors, the approach could potentially be generalized to other disease states and immunological phenotypes.

Library preparation employed the immunoSEQ multiplex PCR assay. Concerning the study's data processing: A statistical classification framework was developed to diagnose cytomegalovirus status using the catalog of TCR beta chain sequences. TCRdb carries this immuneACCESS record with in-frame sequences only. Its versions omit some clonotypes, under half of them owing to an unresolved V gene in the studies checked, with the rest unexplained. V and J calls and clone size are copied from that table; D and trimming were computed from the DNA. A total of 150,000 to 200,000 clones appear in this sample, roughly nine tenths of them only once. Roughly 2.6% of the sample is held by the ten biggest clonotypes. On this clone itself: No antigen is known for it. The input lacks base qualities; no much larger clone sits a single base away.

Separate from the approximately 670-subject first cohort, the validation cohort of about 120 subjects was the group to which the donors belonged. The sequenced material came from PBMCs. The origin of this receptor is a man between 18 and 35 years old in good health and CMV-seropositive.

The CDR3 here reads CASSPGTSGVEQYF. The DNA sequence is given as TGTGCCAGTAGTCCCGGGACTAGCGGGGTAGAGCAGTACTTC. The chain links TRBV19 with TRBJ2-7; 13 bases in between match TRBD2. CDR1 and CDR2 were assigned from the germline V gene (reference sequence) as LNHDA and SQIVND. Unmatched junction bases come to 5, with V trimmed by 5 bases and J by 7 bases. The CDR3 sequence holds 14 residues, the cysteine and phenylalanine included. Kept here is only the CDR3 DNA, which spans 42 bases and is read in frame from base 1. The CDR3, completed at both ends by the reference TRBV19 and TRBJ2-7 genes, gives the full variable domain DGGITQSPKYLFRKEGQNVTLSCEQNLNHDAMYWYRQDPGQGLRLIYYSQIVNDFQKGDIAEGYSVSREKKESFPLTVTSAQKNPTAFYLCASSPGTSGVEQYFGPGTRLTVT.